This TCR beta chain was captured by sequencing in a study of T cells expressing NK-cell markers. Study-level information: It was from sorted CD3+CD56+NKG2C+, CD3+CD56+NKG2C- and CD3+CD56-NKG2C+ T cells that TCR beta repertoires came. With respect to HCMV, most of the eight sequenced donors were seropositive, and one was seronegative. Study-wide results and caveats: Specificity for HCMV among expanded NKG2C+ T cell clones was not established.

TCRdb reanalyzed the 5' RACE reads, giving one entry per CDR3 protein sequence and no DNA. The sample is made up of more than 400,000 distinct CDR3 sequences, and the top ten hold roughly 8% of it. Note on this clonotype: The target antigen is unknown.

CDR3 length: 12 amino acids. The chain employs TRBV12-3 or TRBV12-4 and TRBJ2-7. Sequences were obtained from blood T cells: a sorted CD56 or NKG2C T cell subset, CD4+ or CD8+ T cells, or bulk PBMC T cells (not recorded which). This clonotype was sampled from a woman between 18 and 75 years old in good health. CDR3 sequence: CASSVTVHEQYF.